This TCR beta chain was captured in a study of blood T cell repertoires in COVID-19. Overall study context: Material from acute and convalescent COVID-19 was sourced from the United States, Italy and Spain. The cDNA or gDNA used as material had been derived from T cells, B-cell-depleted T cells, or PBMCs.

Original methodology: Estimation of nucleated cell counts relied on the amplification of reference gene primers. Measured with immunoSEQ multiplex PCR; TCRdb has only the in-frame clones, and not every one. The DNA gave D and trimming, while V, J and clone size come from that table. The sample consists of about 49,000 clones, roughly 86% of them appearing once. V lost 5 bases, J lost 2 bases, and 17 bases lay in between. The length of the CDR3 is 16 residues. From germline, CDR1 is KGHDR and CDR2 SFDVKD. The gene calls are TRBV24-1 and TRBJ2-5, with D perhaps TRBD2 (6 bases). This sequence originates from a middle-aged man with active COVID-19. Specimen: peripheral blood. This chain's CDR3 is CATSGGAGKGQETQYF. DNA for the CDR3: TGTGCCACCAGTGGAGGTGCGGGGAAGGGGCAAGAGACCCAGTACTTC.